What follows is one T cell receptor (beta chain) and its context. Its specificity is not known. The data stem from a study of CD8 T cells in ankylosing spondylitis. Trimming pared 0 bases from V and 4 bases from J, leaving 12 bases between. The CDR3 loop spans 14 amino acids. The germline gives CDR1 DFQATT, CDR2 SNEGSKA (reference sequence). TCRdb analysed the 5' RACE reads with MiXCR anew, one entry per CDR3 protein. This table has about 450,000 distinct CDR3 sequences, about 25% appearing once. Study results and limitations: There was a TCR beta motif, made of several highly homologous variants, that appeared characteristic of ankylosing spondylitis blood.

J is TRBJ1-2 and V is TRBV20-1, with D hard to call. Material: blood, either unsorted or a sorted T cell fraction (not recorded which). The TCR was taken from a male donor with ankylosing spondylitis. For the CDR3, the DNA is TGCAGTGCTAGAGATGAGGACGGCCGCTATGGCTACACCTTC. It codes for CSARDEDGRYGYTF.